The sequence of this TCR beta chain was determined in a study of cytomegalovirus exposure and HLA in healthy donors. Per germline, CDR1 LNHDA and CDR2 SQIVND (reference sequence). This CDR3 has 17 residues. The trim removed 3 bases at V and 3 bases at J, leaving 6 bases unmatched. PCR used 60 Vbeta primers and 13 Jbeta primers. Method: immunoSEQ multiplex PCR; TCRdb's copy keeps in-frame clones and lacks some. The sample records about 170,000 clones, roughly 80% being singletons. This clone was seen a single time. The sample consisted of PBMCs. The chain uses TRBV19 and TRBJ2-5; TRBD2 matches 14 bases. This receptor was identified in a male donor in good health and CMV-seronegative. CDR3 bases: TGTGCCAGTAGTATTAGCGGGGGACTAGCGGGGGAAGAGACCCAGTACTTC. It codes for CASSISGGLAGEETQYF.